This paragraph covers one TCR beta chain sequence. Its antigen is undetermined. CDR1 is SQVTM, CDR2 ANQGSEA, per germline. The V and J ends lost 4 bases and 4 bases respectively, with 10 bases between them. CDR3 length: 12 residues. Both 60 Vbeta primers and 13 Jbeta primers went into the PCR. Per the study methods: About 12 million of the about 80 million unique TCR beta chains counted in a later analysis were shared. Clones were sequenced by immunoSEQ multiplex PCR, and TCRdb holds only the in-frame ones, with some missing. V, J and clone size are those of that table, while D and trimming were read from the DNA. The sample includes roughly 120,000 clones. The sample belongs to a study of cytomegalovirus exposure and HLA in healthy donors. Whole-study findings and limits: Researchers left out some V segments, among them TRBV6-2 and TRBV6-3, as indistinguishable. A later analysis reportedly found fewer N-insertions in an Asian-associated ancestry cluster than the roughly 670-donor mean.

This chain connects TRBV29-1 to TRBJ1-1, with unresolved D. Sequencing input: PBMCs. The sequence was collected from a man aged 18-30 years in good health and CMV-seronegative. Here the CDR3 reads CSVATVGTEAFF. The DNA for the CDR3 is TGCAGCGTTGCTACGGTTGGCACTGAAGCTTTCTTT.